Following are 7 T cell receptor beta chains from one sample sequenced in a study of CD8 T cells in Susac syndrome. RNA was extracted with the RNeasy kit, and a quantity of roughly 0.5 to 1 ug was reverse transcribed using random hexamers. TCRdb fed the immunoSEQ multiplex PCR reads into MiXCR, producing one record per CDR3 protein. This sample yields approximately 200,000 distinct CDR3 sequences, of which roughly 94% are seen a single time; around 0.08% belongs to the top ten. Sequencing input: CD4+ T cells from PBMCs. These receptors were collected from a human donor with multiple sclerosis.

This clonotype was recorded only once. The rearrangement joins TRBV27 to TRBJ2-7; 9 bases align to TRBD1. Germline V gene sequence: CDR1 MNHEY, CDR2 SMNVEV (reference sequence). V shed 9 bases and J 7 bases; nucleotides not matched to a gene: 13. The CDR3 totals 14 residues. CDR3 loop: CARLQGAFGYEQYV. The CDR3, as DNA: TGTGCCAGGCTACAGGGGGCTTTTGGGTATGAGCAGTACGTC.

The rearrangement joins TRBV23-1 to TRBJ2-7; D possibly corresponds to TRBD2 (5 bases). TRBV23-1 is an ORF, and what it does is uncertain. CDR3 size: 14 residues. Trimming shortened V by 9 bases and J by 3 bases, and 18 bases separated the two germline ends. The CDR3 DNA reads as TGCGCCAGTCCCGACGGGGAGAGAGGCTACGAGCAGTACTTC. It is translated as CASPDGERGYEQYF.

This chain links TRBV19 with TRBJ2-1, with TRBD2 matching over 9 bases. V was clipped by 4 bases and J by 3 bases; unmatched bases: 4. The CDR3 extends over 15 amino acids. Germline-derived CDR1 and CDR2 are LNHDA and SQIVND (reference sequence). CDR3 sequence reads: CASSKAGGVYNEQFF. As DNA, the CDR3 is TGTGCCAGTAGTAAAGCGGGGGGCGTCTACAATGAGCAGTTCTTC.

The sample holds one count of this clonotype. In nucleotides, the CDR3 is TGCAGCGTTGAACGGGGGTTCCCCACAGATACGCAGTATTTT. Protein sequence: CSVERGFPTDTQYF. The V gene is TRBV29-1, the J gene TRBJ2-3; a weak D match, TRBD2 (6 bases). The CDR3 has 14 amino acids. Looked up from germline, CDR1 is SQVTM and CDR2 is ANQGSEA. Trimming shortened V by 2 bases and J by 2 bases, and 11 bases separated the two germline ends.

This chain joins TRBV25-1 and TRBJ2-7; D is uncertain. The V gene's germline CDR1 is MGHDK and CDR2 SYGVNS. The CDR3 contains 15 residues. V shed 2 bases and J shed 3 bases, with 14 bases lying between them. CDR3 nucleotide sequence: TGTGCCAGCAGTGAAAGGGCGCGGAGTGTCTACGAGCAGTACTTC. Translating it yields CASSERARSVYEQYF.

The CDR3: CASSQTNGGPLHF. CDR3 DNA sequence: TGTGCCAGCAGCCAGACTAACGGGGGGCCCCTCCACTTT. The V and J genes are TRBV3-1 and TRBJ1-6, with a possible D match to TRBD1 (5 bases). The CDR3 is made up of 13 amino acids. V was shortened by 3 bases and J by 13 bases, with 13 bases between the two germline ends. Germline V gene data show CDR1 as LGHDT and CDR2 as YNNKEL (reference sequence).

V and J are TRBV14 and TRBJ1-2; TRBD1 is a possible D gene (5 bases). The germline CDR1 and CDR2 sequences are SGHDN and FVKESK. This CDR3 is built from 14 residues. V was trimmed by 4 bases and J by 8 bases, leaving 17 bases between them. CDR3 in DNA: TGTGCCAGCAGCCCTAGGAGGGACCCTATGGGCTACACCTTC. The encoded protein is CASSPRRDPMGYTF.